Detailed here is one TCR beta chain. TCRdb itself ran the PCR reads through MiXCR, one entry per CDR3 protein. This table has around 2,000 distinct CDR3 sequences, approximately 28% appearing once. The sample belongs to a study of immune characterization of retroperitoneal liposarcoma. Germline values: CDR1 MGHRA, CDR2 YSYEKL. The CDR3 is 12 residues long. V lost 8 bases to trimming and J lost 5 bases; unmatched junction nucleotides: 0. The receptor was isolated from a female donor with retroperitoneal liposarcoma. Sequencing input: tumor tissue. V is TRBV4-1 and J is TRBJ2-1; the match to TRBD2 covers 10 bases. Here the CDR3 reads CASLAGDNEQFF. In DNA form, the CDR3 reads TGCGCCAGCCTAGCGGGAGACAATGAGCAGTTCTTC.